The 12 T cell receptor beta chains given below trace back to one sample, sequenced in a study of T cells expressing NK-cell markers (dated by TCRdb to about 2020). Preparation of the library involved 5' RACE. Sequencing was performed on an Illumina HiSeq 2000. Each entry corresponds to one CDR3 protein sequence from reads that TCRdb reprocessed, and DNA is not given. The sample table holds 500,000 to 700,000 distinct CDR3 sequences. The ten largest clones capture roughly 3.4% of the sample. Material for sequencing was blood T cells: a sorted CD56 or NKG2C T cell subset, CD4+ or CD8+ T cells, or bulk PBMC T cells (not recorded which). The receptors here all came from a man aged 18 to 30 in good health. Donor details come from another sample of the same person, matched by shared clones.

The rearrangement links TRBV6-5 to TRBJ1-6. CDR3 length: 15 residues. Germline loops: CDR1 MNHEY, CDR2 SVGAGI. The CDR3 reads CASSSGGSYNSPLHF.

The chain employs TRBV20-1 and TRBJ1-5; TCRdb's assignment of TRBD1 cannot be checked, as there is no DNA. This CDR3 is built from 14 residues. Germline CDR1 DFQATT, CDR2 SNEGSKA (reference sequence). CDR3 amino acids: CSAPPGQINQPQHF.

The rearrangement uses TRBV7-8 and TRBJ2-7; the D gene TCRdb calls, TRBD2, cannot be checked with no DNA. The V gene's germline CDR1 is SGHVS and CDR2 FQNEAQ. The CDR3 totals 17 residues. The chain's CDR3 is CASSFYDSSGGTYEQYF.

The chain links TRBV12-3 or TRBV12-4 to TRBJ1-3; TCRdb returns TRBD1, unconfirmable since there is no DNA. The CDR3 covers 15 residues. The CDR3 sequence is CASRPGVYSGNTIYF.

V gene TRBV7-2 combines with J gene TRBJ2-2; TCRdb reports TRBD2, a call that lacks DNA to check it against. Per germline, CDR1 SGHTA and CDR2 FQGNSA. CDR3 length: 15 amino acids. Here the CDR3 reads CASSLEAREAGELFF. Looking up the rest from reference TRBV7-2 and TRBJ2-2 gives the full variable domain: GAGVSQSPSNKVTEKGKDVELRCDPISGHTALYWYRQSLGQGLEFLIYFQGNSAPDKSGLPSDRFSAERTGGSVSTLTIQRTQQEDSAVYLCASSLEAREAGELFFGEGSRLTVL.

The V gene is TRBV15, the J gene TRBJ2-5; the TCRdb call, TRBD1, lacks DNA for checking. CDR1 LNHNV and CDR2 YYDKDF come from the germline V gene (reference sequence). The CDR3 spans 13 residues. CDR3 region: CATSRPQKETQYF.

The CDR3 is CASSLAGYGEAFF. The chain employs TRBV12-3 or TRBV12-4 and TRBJ1-1. The length of the CDR3 is 13 residues.

The chain has TRBV5-5 and TRBJ2-7; TCRdb picks TRBD1, but there is no DNA to check that call. Germline V lookup: CDR1 SGHKS, CDR2 YYEKEE (reference sequence). The CDR3 consists of 15 residues. The CDR3: CASSFANGGPYEQYF.

This chain connects TRBV30 to TRBJ2-3; as DNA is missing, the TRBD2 call by TCRdb cannot be tested. CDR3 length: 16 amino acids. Germline CDR1 reads GTSNPN; CDR2 reads SVGIG (reference sequence). The CDR3 reads CAWSRGASGSTDTQYF.

The CDR3 spells CASSYWTGRDEQYF. The chain has TRBV7-2 and TRBJ2-7; TCRdb calls TRBD1, which cannot be checked without DNA. The germline V gene encodes CDR1 SGHTA and CDR2 FQGNSA. The CDR3 is 14 amino acids. Full variable domain (outside the CDR3, taken from reference TRBV7-2 and TRBJ2-7): GAGVSQSPSNKVTEKGKDVELRCDPISGHTALYWYRQSLGQGLEFLIYFQGNSAPDKSGLPSDRFSAERTGGSVSTLTIQRTQQEDSAVYLCASSYWTGRDEQYFGPGTRLTVT.

This chain connects TRBV20-1 to TRBJ2-1; TCRdb selects TRBD1, and the lack of DNA leaves this call unchecked. CDR1 is DFQATT, CDR2 SNEGSKA, per germline (reference sequence). CDR3 size: 11 residues. CDR3 in amino acids: CSAVGQYEQFF.

This rearrangement joins TRBV5-1 to TRBJ1-2. This CDR3 has 15 amino acids. Germline loops: CDR1 SGHRS, CDR2 YFSETQ. CDR3 amino acids: CASSLALGDFSGYTF.